The 2 T cell receptor beta chains below all came from one sample that was sequenced in a study of blood T cell repertoires in COVID-19. Produced via immunoSEQ multiplex PCR; TCRdb's table is partial and in-frame only. The profile shows approximately 240,000 clones, roughly 84% of them singletons. The source material was peripheral blood. The origin of the receptors is a woman aged 40-49 years who had recovered from COVID-19.

The V and J genes are TRBV16 and TRBJ2-5, with D hard to call. V was cut by 1 base and J by 1 base, with 7 bases left in between. Germline CDR1 and CDR2: KGHSY and FQNENV. This CDR3 has 14 residues. As DNA, the CDR3 is TGTGCCAGCAGCCAATTCCGGTCCCAAGAGACCCAGTACTTC. Translated, it gives CASSQFRSQETQYF.

CDR3 sequence: CASSATGTGNTGELFF. The CDR3 DNA is TGTGCCAGCAGCGCAACCGGGACAGGGAACACCGGGGAGCTGTTTTTT. This sequence joins TRBV9 and TRBJ2-2, with 8 bases lining up with TRBD1. V lost 3 bases to trimming and J lost 1 base; unmatched junction nucleotides: 5. The length of the CDR3 is 16 residues. Germline loops: CDR1 SGDLS, CDR2 YYNGEE.